Below are 18 T cell receptor beta chains sequenced from a single sample in a study of blood T cells in healthy people across ages. A second PCR, run for about 7 to 11 cycles, used a sample-barcoded 5' primer plus a J-beta primer mix. TCRdb ran MiXCR on the 5' RACE reads and lists one entry per CDR3 protein. The sample has around 1.7 million distinct CDR3 sequences, roughly 30% seen once. Material for sequencing was blood. All receptors derive from a woman aged 25 to 45 in good health.

V gene TRBV14 combines with J gene TRBJ2-1, with TRBD2 identical over 10 bases. V lost 4 bases to trimming and J lost 10 bases; unmatched junction nucleotides: 16. In germline, CDR1 is SGHDN, CDR2 FVKESK. There are 17 residues in the CDR3. In nucleotides, the CDR3 is TGTGCCAGCAGCCGCCGACTACTTGGGACTAGCGATTACGAGCAGTTCTTC. Encoded protein: CASSRRLLGTSDYEQFF.

This clonotype was seen more than once but under ten times. V is TRBV19 and J is TRBJ2-3; D not resolved. This CDR3 contains 13 residues. V lost 6 bases and J lost 5, with 12 bases in between. The germline V gene encodes CDR1 LNHDA and CDR2 SQIVND (reference sequence). The DNA for the CDR3 is TGTGCCAGTAGCATATCCCTCGAAGATACGCAGTATTTT. Translated: CASSISLEDTQYF.

This clonotype was seen a few times. The chain links TRBV9 to TRBJ1-2; perhaps TRBD1 as D (6 bases). Trimming cost V 4 bases and J 8 bases, with 18 bases left between them. CDR1 is SGDLS, CDR2 YYNGEE, per germline. The CDR3 spans 14 residues. DNA for the CDR3: TGTGCCAGCAGCCCTAGGGACATTCCCCAGGGCTACACCTTC. This translates into CASSPRDIPQGYTF.

This clonotype has more than one count but fewer than ten. V usage is TRBV7-9 and J usage is TRBJ2-1; perhaps TRBD2 as D (6 bases). This CDR3 is 13 amino acids long. Germline assignment: CDR1 SEHNR and CDR2 FQNEAQ (reference sequence). The V end lost 7 bases, the J end lost 6 bases, and 13 bases lay between the germline ends. The CDR3 protein is CASTRGLGNEQFF. The DNA of the CDR3 is TGTGCCAGCACGCGGGGCTTGGGCAATGAGCAGTTCTTC.

This chain uses TRBV4-3 with TRBJ1-4, with 9 positions matching TRBD1. V lost 0 bases and J lost 3; bases outside the gene matches: 14. Germline values: CDR1 LGHNA, CDR2 YSLEER. The CDR3 extends over 20 amino acids. In DNA form, the CDR3 reads TGCGCCAGCAGCCAAGATAGGGACAGGGAAATTTGGCAGGCTAATGAAAAACTGTTTTTT. This gives the protein CASSQDRDREIWQANEKLFF.

The chain carries TRBV20-1 and TRBJ2-1; no firm D call. The ends were cut back, 1 base at V and 7 bases at J, with 11 bases in the middle. Germline CDR1 is DFQATT and CDR2 is SNEGSKA (reference sequence). The CDR3 length is 13 residues. This CDR3 is CSARAGVLNEQFF. For the CDR3, the DNA is TGCAGTGCTAGAGCTGGGGTTCTTAATGAGCAGTTCTTC.

This clonotype appeared a few times. The J gene is TRBJ2-5, the V gene TRBV3-1; the D is unclear. V shed 3 bases and J shed 5 bases, with 13 bases lying between them. This CDR3 has 14 residues. Germline lookup yields CDR1 LGHDT and CDR2 YNNKEL (reference sequence). CDR3 sequence reads: CASSHRLMGETQYF. In DNA form, the CDR3 reads TGTGCCAGCAGCCACAGGCTGATGGGGGAGACCCAGTACTTC.

This rearrangement joins TRBV20-1 to TRBJ1-5, with D unresolved. Deletions cut 2 bases from V and 2 bases from J, with 7 bases between. CDR1 is DFQATT and CDR2 is SNEGSKA in the germline V gene (reference sequence). The CDR3 covers 13 residues. In DNA form, the CDR3 reads TGCAGTGCTAGATTGGTTGGCAATCAGCCCCAGCATTTT. Its translation is CSARLVGNQPQHF.

As to this clonotype: A much larger clone sits a single nucleotide away, making a read error possible. The chain has TRBV28 and TRBJ1-5; unclear D gene. The V end was cut by 2 bases, the J end by 5 bases, with 7 bases between. This CDR3 spans 13 amino acids. Looked up from germline, CDR1 is MDHEN and CDR2 is SYDVKM. The DNA of the CDR3 is TGTGCCAGCAGTTTACCCAGCCATCAGCCCCAGCATTTT. It translates to CASSLPSHQPQHF.

This clonotype showed up many times. The chain links TRBV6-2 or TRBV6-3 to TRBJ2-7, with 10 bases that match TRBD2. The junction had 7 bases not matched to a gene; V was cut back by 0 bases and J by 8 bases. The CDR3 runs 15 residues. Germline assignment: CDR1 MNHEY and CDR2 SVGEGT. In DNA, the CDR3 is TGTGCCAGCAGTTACTCTAGCGGGAGGCATTCCCAGCAGTACTTC. The encoded protein is CASSYSSGRHSQQYF.

The chain joins TRBV28 to TRBJ1-2; tentative D call: TRBD1 (5 bases). CDR3 length equals 16 residues. The V gene lost 6 bases and the J gene lost 4 bases, with 21 bases spanning the gap. Germline loops: CDR1 MDHEN, CDR2 SYDVKM. The CDR3 here is CASSSGGWALGYGYTF. The CDR3 nucleotides are TGTGCCAGCAGCTCTGGGGGTTGGGCGCTCGGCTATGGCTACACCTTC.

Only a few counts were recorded for this clonotype. The CDR3 reads CSAIDQGETQYF. In nucleotides, the CDR3 is TGCAGTGCTATCGACCAGGGAGAGACCCAGTACTTC. The V and J genes are TRBV20-1 and TRBJ2-5, with a tentative D call TRBD1 (5 bases). This CDR3 has 12 residues. The V end was cut by 4 bases, the J end by 4 bases, with 10 bases between. The V gene's germline CDR1 is DFQATT and CDR2 SNEGSKA (reference sequence).

The chain has TRBV5-1 and TRBJ2-3; perhaps D is TRBD1 or TRBD2 (5 bases each). The germline V gene has CDR1 SGHRS and CDR2 YFSETQ. This CDR3 has 15 residues. V lost 2 bases and J 5 bases, leaving 15 bases between the germline ends. Here the CDR3 reads CASSLEGSEGDTQYF. CDR3 bases: TGCGCCAGCAGCTTAGAGGGGTCCGAGGGAGATACGCAGTATTTT.

About this clonotype: Just one base apart from a much larger clone, this may be a read error. J is TRBJ2-1 and V is TRBV12-3 or TRBV12-4, with 9 bases aligning to TRBD1. The V gene end was trimmed by 1 base and the J gene end by 8 bases; junction bases not matched to a gene: 6. The length of the CDR3 is 15 residues. In DNA form, the CDR3 reads TGTGCCAGCAGTTTAGTAGGACAGGGGAGACATGAGCAGTTCTTC. Amino acids: CASSLVGQGRHEQFF.

The CDR3 reads CSAWAGGLYNEQFF. CDR3 nucleotides: TGCAGTGCTTGGGCCGGTGGACTTTACAATGAGCAGTTCTTC. The chain recombines TRBV20-1 with TRBJ2-1, with D possibly matching TRBD2 (5 bases). The V gene's germline CDR1 is DFQATT and CDR2 SNEGSKA (reference sequence). Trimming took 5 bases from V and 4 from J, leaving 15 bases between them. CDR3 size: 14 residues.

This clonotype has just one count. The chain combines TRBV12-3 or TRBV12-4 with TRBJ1-1, with D uncertain. The CDR3 is 14 amino acids. Trimming shortened V by 5 bases and J by 0 bases, and 10 bases separated the two germline ends. This CDR3 is CASSTSRLNTEAFF. The CDR3 DNA is TGTGCCAGCAGTACCAGCAGGTTGAACACTGAAGCTTTCTTT.

This clonotype was seen a handful of times. The chain has TRBV20-1 and TRBJ2-4; 9 bases match TRBD2. V lost 3 bases to trimming and J lost 13 bases; unmatched junction nucleotides: 10. The V gene's germline CDR1 is DFQATT and CDR2 SNEGSKA (reference sequence). The CDR3 runs to 13 residues. For the CDR3, the DNA is TGCAGTGCTAGCAGCGGGAGGTTCAATGAGCAGTACTTC. Its translation is CSASSGRFNEQYF.

The chain is built from TRBV5-4 and TRBJ2-1; D perhaps matches TRBD2 (6 bases). V lost 4 bases and J 4 bases, leaving 12 bases between the germline ends. CDR1 and CDR2 (germline): SGHNT, YYREEE (reference sequence). The CDR3 covers 14 residues. The CDR3 DNA reads TGTGCCAGCAGCATTATAGCGGATTACAATGAGCAGTTCTTC. Translation: CASSIIADYNEQFF.